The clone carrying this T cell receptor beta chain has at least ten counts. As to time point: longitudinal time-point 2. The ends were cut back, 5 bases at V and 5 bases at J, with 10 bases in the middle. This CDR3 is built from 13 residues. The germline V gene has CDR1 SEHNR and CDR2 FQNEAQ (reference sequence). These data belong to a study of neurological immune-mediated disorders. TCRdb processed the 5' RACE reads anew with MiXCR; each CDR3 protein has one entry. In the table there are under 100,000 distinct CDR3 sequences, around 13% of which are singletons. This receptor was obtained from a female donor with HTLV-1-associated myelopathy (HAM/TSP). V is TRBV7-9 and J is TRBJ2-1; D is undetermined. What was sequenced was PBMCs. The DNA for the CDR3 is TGTGCCAGCAGCCACGGGCCGGACAATGAGCAGTTCTTC. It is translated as CASSHGPDNEQFF.